This record looks at one T cell receptor beta chain sequence and its context. The target antigen is unknown. This sample is drawn from a study of immune evolution from preneoplasia to lung adenocarcinoma. Overall study results and limits: Later-stage lesions seemingly showed higher T cell density and diversity than normal lung.

Resections took place in Japan or China from about 2014 to 2017. Sequenced by immunoSEQ multiplex PCR; TCRdb stores in-frame clones only, minus some. The sample holds 4,000 to 4,500 clones, just over 85% seen once. The receptor comes from an older donor with lung adenocarcinoma. Sample: FFPE minimally invasive lung adenocarcinoma tissue.

The CDR3 loop reads CASSPGLAGHSYNEQFF. In DNA form, the CDR3 reads TGTGCCAGCAGCCCGGGACTAGCGGGACACTCCTACAATGAGCAGTTCTTC. This chain uses TRBV7-9 with TRBJ2-1; the match to TRBD2 covers 13 bases. V lost 5 bases and J lost 0; bases outside the gene matches: 4. There are 17 residues in the CDR3. CDR1 and CDR2 (germline): SEHNR, FQNEAQ (reference sequence).